This T cell receptor beta chain was documented in a study of neurological immune-mediated disorders. From the 5' RACE reads, TCRdb called clonotypes with MiXCR, one entry per CDR3 protein. The data contain approximately 85,000 distinct CDR3 sequences, roughly an eighth of them singletons. This clonotype has at least ten counts. Its antigen is currently unknown. Trimming cost V 4 bases and J 6 bases, with 9 bases left between them. The CDR3 is 12 amino acids. Per germline, CDR1 MGHRA and CDR2 YSYEKL. Study-level points and caveats: Private repertoires in all groups were suggested, as expanded clones shared no CDR3 amino acid sequences across subjects.

Time point noted: longitudinal time-point 2. The sample taken for sequencing was PBMCs. The source is a female donor with HTLV-1-associated myelopathy (HAM/TSP). This rearrangement joins TRBV4-1 to TRBJ1-1; tentative D call: TRBD1 (5 bases). The CDR3 region has the DNA TGCGCCAGCAGCCCCACGGGGGCTGAAGCTTTCTTT. It encodes CASSPTGAEAFF.